What follows is one TCR beta chain and its context. The antigen is not known. This sample was included in a study of vaccination effects on CD4 cells after COVID-19. Overall study findings and caveats: Cross-reaction with common cold coronaviruses was seen in only 1 of 255 vaccine-induced clones from healthy vaccinees. The study dataset contains few convalescent patients and includes no early post-infection timepoints.

Here immunoSEQ multiplex PCR was the method, and the copy in TCRdb shows in-frame clones only, minus some. The sample lists about 40,000 clones; about 66% were seen once. The ViraFEST assay expanded antigen-specific CD4+ T cells with viral peptide pools before sequencing. Subsequent to a culture period of about nine days, CD4+ T cells were isolated. Vaccinees lacked prior SARS-CoV-2 infection and tested negative for nucleocapsid antibodies. A half-volume exchange with IL-2 medium occurred on days 3 and 7. The input for sequencing was CD4+ T cells from PBMCs cultured with HCoV-OC43 spike peptides, taken before COVID-19 vaccination. This sample's subset: HCoV-OC43 spike overlapping peptide pool stimulation. This TCR came from a human donor who received a COVID-19 vaccine.

CDR3 loop: CASSDSGGRTDTQYF. The CDR3 nucleotides are TGTGCCAGCAGTGATAGCGGGGGACGCACAGATACGCAGTATTTT. This chain links TRBV6-4 with TRBJ2-3, with TRBD2 identical over 9 bases. The J segment lost 1 base and the V segment lost 3 bases, leaving 2 bases of the junction unmatched. This CDR3 has 15 amino acids. CDR1 MRHNA and CDR2 SNTAGT come from the germline V gene.